This TCR beta chain was observed in a study of blood T cell repertoires in COVID-19 (dated by TCRdb to 2018 to 2020). Some background on the complete study: The collaborator samples originated in the United States, Italy and Spain and spanned the acute and convalescent phases of COVID-19. The material from the prospective study consisted of cDNA or gDNA derived from T cells, B-cell-depleted T cells, or PBMCs. Subjects who had been exposed to COVID-19, were actively infected with it, or had recovered from it provided the deeply sampled blood TCRbeta repertoires that made up the dataset. A freely available public database, intended as a resource for researchers studying the immune response to SARS-CoV-2, is where the repertoires were released. The samples were drawn from the first 160 participants of the ongoing ImmuneRACE study and from 1,254 subjects provided by 6 global collaborators. A de-identified subject ID, COVID-19 status, age in years and sex were almost always included in the sample metadata. Where available, HLA class I and class II types were obtained from metadata supplied by the sample provider rather than from assay-based typing. The investigation overall reported the following: Clinical and demographic metadata were provided uncurated, with the amount varying by source and participant.

TCRbeta CDR3 regions were amplified from genomic DNA by means of the immunoSEQ Assay, a bias-controlled multiplex PCR. The paper's data handling went like this. The number of nucleated cells in each sample was estimated from the amplification of reference gene primers within the assay. To quantify the absolute abundance of each unique TCRbeta CDR3 rearrangement, sequence reads were collapsed and filtered. Productive Simpson clonality was computed per sample as the square root of Simpson's diversity index over productive rearrangements. The clones in this table, taken by TCRdb from immuneACCESS, are in-frame only. Not every clone is retained; where verified, under half of the shortfall comes from an unresolved V gene, and the cause of the rest is unknown. D and trimming come from the DNA, and the V and J calls and clone size come from that table. The sample data list around 170,000 clones, and more than 75% of these were observed just once. More than 6.5% of the sample comes from the top ten.

A note on this clone: The antigen it recognizes is unknown. Base qualities are not provided; no much larger clone lies one nucleotide away.

Trimmed from V: 6 bases; trimmed from J: 0 bases; junction bases lacking a gene match: 9. From the cysteine through the phenylalanine, the CDR3 covers 17 amino acids. Only CDR3 DNA is held: 51 bases, read in frame from base 1. The CDR1 and CDR2 encoded by the germline V gene (reference sequence) are LGHDT and YNNKEL. Participants in the prospective study were enrolled through a virtual design, were aged roughly 18 to 100 years, and lived in about 25 United States geographic areas. In the prospective study, participants were assigned to cohorts based on the clinical history participants reported in a screening survey and a study questionnaire. Recovered participants in ImmuneRACE Cohort 3 were defined as having two consecutive negative NP/OP PCR tests, clearance from a healthcare professional, or resolution of symptoms. In the prospective study, mobile phlebotomists collected whole blood, serum and a nasopharyngeal or oropharyngeal swab from each participant. Prospective study participants could optionally give additional blood draws and questionnaires over a 2-month period. Before DNA extraction, blood samples from the prospective study were shipped at room temperature or frozen.

Sequencing was carried out using PBMCs or T cells enriched from blood (not recorded which). In this chain, TRBV3-1 (or the pseudogene TRBV3-2) is recombined with TRBJ2-5; TRBD2 fits 11 bases in the junction. The receptor was derived from a woman aged 45-59 years who had recovered from COVID-19. The CDR3 in this case is CASRLLAGGPYQETQYF. The nucleotide sequence is given as TGTGCCAGCAGACTGCTAGCGGGAGGACCATACCAAGAGACCCAGTACTTC.